Below, 14 T cell receptor beta chains from the same sample are listed, as sequenced in a study of blood T cell repertoires in COVID-19. TCRdb keeps only in-frame clones here, not all; method: immunoSEQ multiplex PCR. The repertoire has hundreds of thousands of clones, 80% to 90% of them found once; the top ten carry 0.95% to 1.3%. Sequenced input: PBMCs or T cells enriched from blood (not recorded which). All receptors derive from a man younger than 45 who had recovered from COVID-19.

The chain combines TRBV5-1 with TRBJ2-5; a weak D match, TRBD2 (6 bases). The CDR3 loop spans 17 amino acids. V lost 1 base to trimming and J lost 0 bases, with 16 bases between them. CDR1 and CDR2 (germline): SGHRS, YFSETQ. DNA of the CDR3: TGCGCCAGCAGCTTGTTGCCGGGAGAAGGGGACCAAGAGACCCAGTACTTC. Protein product: CASSLLPGEGDQETQYF.

This chain joins TRBV6-5 and TRBJ1-4, with D possibly being TRBD1 (5 bases). V lost 0 bases and J 7 bases, leaving 12 bases between the germline ends. The CDR3 covers 15 residues. Germline CDR1 and CDR2: MNHEY and SVGAGI. CDR3 in amino acids: CASSYSGGVAEKLFF. In DNA form, the CDR3 reads TGTGCCAGCAGTTACTCTGGGGGGGTGGCTGAAAAACTGTTTTTT.

The rearrangement uses TRBV6-5 and TRBJ1-3; TRBD1 matches at 8 bases. The CDR3 has 15 amino acids. CDR1 is MNHEY and CDR2 is SVGAGI in the germline V gene. Germline trimming cut 2 bases from V and 3 bases from J; bases unmatched to any gene: 3. The CDR3 sequence is CASSYDRGVGNTIYF. DNA of the CDR3: TGTGCCAGCAGTTACGACAGGGGCGTTGGAAACACCATATATTTT.

The chain has TRBV30 and TRBJ1-4; 8 bases are shared with TRBD1. The CDR3 runs 14 residues. With V trimmed by 3 bases and J by 11 bases, 11 bases remained unmatched. CDR1 and CDR2 from the germline V gene are GTSNPN and SVGIG (reference sequence). CDR3 sequence: CAWSAGAGGGKLFF. CDR3 coding DNA: TGTGCCTGGAGCGCCGGGGCAGGGGGCGGGAAACTGTTTTTT.

The rearrangement links TRBV25-1 to TRBJ1-5; weak D call: TRBD1 (6 bases). Deletions cut 4 bases from V and 9 bases from J, with 13 bases between. CDR1 is MGHDK and CDR2 is SYGVNS in the germline V gene. The CDR3 runs to 13 residues. The CDR3: CASSAKGVSPQHF. Written as DNA, the CDR3 is TGTGCCAGCAGTGCGAAGGGGGTATCGCCCCAGCATTTT. Using reference TRBV25-1 and TRBJ1-5 for the parts outside the CDR3, the full variable domain is EADIYQTPRYLVIGTGKKITLECSQTMGHDKMYWYQQDPGMELHLIHYSYGVNSTEKGDLSSESTVSRIRTEHFPLTLESARPSHTSQYLCASSAKGVSPQHFGDGTRLSIL.

This clone was counted once. The CDR3 coding sequence is TGTGCCAGCAGTGAACAGTATTCACCCCTCCACTTT. Encoded protein: CASSEQYSPLHF. The V gene is TRBV2, the J gene TRBJ1-6; no clear D gene. Trimming pared 2 bases from V and 8 bases from J, leaving 4 bases between. The germline V gene encodes CDR1 SNHLY and CDR2 FYNNEI. This CDR3 region has 12 residues.

The CDR3 loop reads CASASPGDVSGYTF. The CDR3 bases are TGTGCCAGCGCCTCACCGGGAGACGTCAGTGGCTACACCTTC. The chain carries TRBV28 and TRBJ1-2; D gene uncertain. Germline V lookup: CDR1 MDHEN, CDR2 SYDVKM. Trimming left V 8 bases short and J 7 bases short, with 20 bases between. This CDR3 comprises 14 residues.

The rearrangement joins TRBV29-1 to TRBJ2-5; 11 nucleotides align to TRBD2. In germline, CDR1 is SQVTM, CDR2 ANQGSEA. The CDR3 loop spans 13 amino acids. The J segment lost 4 bases and the V segment lost 4 bases, leaving 2 bases of the junction unmatched. The CDR3 coding sequence is TGCAGCGTTGTAGCGGGAGGGGGAGAGACCCAGTACTTC. This translates into CSVVAGGGETQYF.

The chain is built from TRBV5-5 and TRBJ2-2; TRBD1 agrees at 8 bases. Per the germline V gene, CDR1 is SGHKS and CDR2 is YYEKEE (reference sequence). CDR3 length equals 17 residues. J lost 1 base, V lost 4 bases, and 9 bases had no gene match. CDR3 DNA sequence: TGTGCCAGCAGCGACCCCTCCGGGACAGGGAACACCGGGGAGCTGTTTTTT. This gives the protein CASSDPSGTGNTGELFF.

The chain links TRBV29-1 to TRBJ1-1; D might be TRBD1 (5 bases). The germline V gene encodes CDR1 SQVTM and CDR2 ANQGSEA. This CDR3 has 11 residues. V was shortened by 4 bases and J by 5 bases, with 8 bases between the two germline ends. Written as DNA, the CDR3 is TGCAGCGTTGGAGCAGGGACTGAAGCTTTCTTT. Its protein is CSVGAGTEAFF.

The CDR3 sequence: CASSQGQREETQYF. Here the CDR3 DNA reads TGCGCCAGCAGCCAGGGGCAGCGGGAAGAGACCCAGTACTTC. J is TRBJ2-5 and V is TRBV4-1, with a possible D match to TRBD2 (6 bases). The V gene lost 3 bases and the J gene lost 3 bases, with 11 bases spanning the gap. This CDR3 is built from 14 residues. CDR1 MGHRA and CDR2 YSYEKL come from the germline V gene.

The chain carries TRBV29-1 and TRBJ2-1; TRBD2 agrees at 7 bases. The V gene end was trimmed by 3 bases and the J gene end by 0 bases; junction bases not matched to a gene: 2. In germline, CDR1 is SQVTM, CDR2 ANQGSEA. The CDR3 runs to 14 residues. DNA for the CDR3: TGCAGCGTTGATGGCGGGGGCTCCTACAATGAGCAGTTCTTC. It is translated as CSVDGGGSYNEQFF.

This chain uses TRBV19 with TRBJ1-5, with 8 bases fitting TRBD1. The V segment lost 5 bases and the J segment 0 bases; nucleotides outside the gene matches: 9. The CDR3 runs 17 residues. From germline, CDR1 is LNHDA and CDR2 SQIVND (reference sequence). The CDR3 region is CASSGPRTGPSNQPQHF. CDR3 DNA: TGTGCCAGTAGTGGTCCCCGGACAGGGCCTAGCAATCAGCCCCAGCATTTT.

Remarks on this clone: The same CDR3 is also encoded by other DNA sequences in this sample. The rearrangement uses TRBV7-2 and TRBJ2-7; D is possibly TRBD2 (5 bases). There are 15 residues in the CDR3. V shed 5 bases and J shed 10 bases, with 24 bases lying between them. Germline values: CDR1 SGHTA, CDR2 FQGNSA. CDR3 in amino acids: CASSPIGLGPGEQYF. Written as DNA, the CDR3 is TGTGCCAGCAGCCCAATAGGACTCGGCCCTGGGGAACAGTACTTC.